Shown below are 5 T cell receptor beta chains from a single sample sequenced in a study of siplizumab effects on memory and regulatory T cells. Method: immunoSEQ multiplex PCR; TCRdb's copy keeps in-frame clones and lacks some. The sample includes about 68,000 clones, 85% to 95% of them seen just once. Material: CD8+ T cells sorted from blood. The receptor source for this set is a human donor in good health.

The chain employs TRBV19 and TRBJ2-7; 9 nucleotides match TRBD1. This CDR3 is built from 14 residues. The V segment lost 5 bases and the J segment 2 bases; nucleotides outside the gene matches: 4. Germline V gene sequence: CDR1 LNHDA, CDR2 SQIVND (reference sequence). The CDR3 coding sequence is TGTGCCAGTAGTCTGTGGGACAGGGCCTACGAGCAGTACTTC. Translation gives CASSLWDRAYEQYF.

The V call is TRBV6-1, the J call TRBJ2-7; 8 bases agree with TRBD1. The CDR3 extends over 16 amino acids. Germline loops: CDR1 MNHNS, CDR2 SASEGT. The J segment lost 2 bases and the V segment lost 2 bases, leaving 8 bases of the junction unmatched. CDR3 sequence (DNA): TGTGCCAGCAGTGAACCGACAGGGGTGACAACCTACGAGCAGTACTTC. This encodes CASSEPTGVTTYEQYF.

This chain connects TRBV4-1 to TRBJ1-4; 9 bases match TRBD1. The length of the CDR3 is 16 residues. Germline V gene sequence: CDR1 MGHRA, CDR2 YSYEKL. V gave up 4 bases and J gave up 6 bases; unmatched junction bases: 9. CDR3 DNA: TGCGCCAGCAGCCCCCCCGTGAGACAGGGGGATGAAAAACTGTTTTTT. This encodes CASSPPVRQGDEKLFF.

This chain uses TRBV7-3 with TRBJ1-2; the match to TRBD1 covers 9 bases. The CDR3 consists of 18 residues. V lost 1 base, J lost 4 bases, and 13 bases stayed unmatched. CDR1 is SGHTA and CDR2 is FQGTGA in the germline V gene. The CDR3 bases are TGTGCCAGCAGCTTAAGGATTCTTGGGACAGGGAACTTCTATGGCTACACCTTC. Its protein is CASSLRILGTGNFYGYTF.

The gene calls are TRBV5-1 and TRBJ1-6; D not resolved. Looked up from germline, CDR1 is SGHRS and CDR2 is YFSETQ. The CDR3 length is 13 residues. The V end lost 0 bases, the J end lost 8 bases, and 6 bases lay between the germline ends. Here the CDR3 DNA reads TGCGCCAGCAGCTTGGCCCCGGATTCACCCCTCCACTTT. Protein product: CASSLAPDSPLHF. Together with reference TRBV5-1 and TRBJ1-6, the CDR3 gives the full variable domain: KAGVTQTPRYLIKTRGQQVTLSCSPISGHRSVSWYQQTPGQGLQFLFEYFSETQRNKGNFPGRFSGRQFSNSRSEMNVSTLELGDSALYLCASSLAPDSPLHFGNGTRLTVT.